This paragraph covers one T cell receptor beta chain sequence. Per the original data handling: Amplifying reference gene primers gave estimates of nucleated cell counts. Produced via immunoSEQ multiplex PCR; TCRdb's table is partial and in-frame only. V and J calls and clone size are those listed in that table; D and trimming were worked out from the DNA. The sample carries about 230,000 clones, around nine tenths recorded once. The sample comes from a study of blood T cell repertoires in COVID-19. The overall study: Acute-phase and convalescent COVID-19 samples originated in the United States, Italy and Spain. Sample material is recorded as cDNA or gDNA derived from T cells, B-cell-depleted T cells, or PBMCs.

The CDR3 totals 15 residues. Germline V CDR1 and CDR2: SGDLS, YYNGEE. Deletions cut 0 bases from V and 9 bases from J, with 16 bases between. Living in under 30 US areas, the participants were between roughly 18 and 90 years of age. The sample comprised PBMCs or T cells enriched from blood (not recorded which). The sequence was obtained from a woman aged 30 to 39 with acute COVID-19. The V call is TRBV9, the J call TRBJ1-3, with a possible D match to TRBD1 (5 bases). The CDR3 spells CASSVGDFSGGTIYF. The CDR3 DNA reads TGTGCCAGCAGCGTAGGGGACTTTAGCGGTGGCACCATATATTTT.